These 32 T cell receptor beta chains originate from one sample sequenced in a study of blood T cells in healthy people across ages. Primed by a sample-barcoded 5' primer and a J-beta primer mix, a second PCR proceeded for roughly 6 to 12 cycles. Via MiXCR, TCRdb re-called the 5' RACE reads, giving one row per CDR3 protein. This table holds over a million distinct CDR3 sequences, around 43% found once. The source material was blood. These receptors all come from a woman between 55 and 75 years old in good health.

This clonotype was observed a few times. The V gene is TRBV27, the J gene TRBJ2-1, with D perhaps matching TRBD2 (6 bases). This CDR3 is 14 amino acids long. V lost 2 bases and J 5 bases, leaving 10 bases between the germline ends. Germline-derived CDR1 and CDR2 are MNHEY and SMNVEV (reference sequence). The CDR3 reads CASSLTGLHNEQFF. The CDR3 DNA sequence: TGTGCCAGCAGTTTAACAGGACTACACAATGAGCAGTTCTTC.

With respect to this clonotype: The junction and the germline gene differ at one end; a read error may be behind it. The chain links TRBV5-1 to TRBJ2-3; TRBD2 might be the D (6 bases). There are 16 residues in the CDR3. Germline CDR1 and CDR2: SGHRS and YFSETQ. In nucleotides, the CDR3 is TGCGCCAGCAGCCCGGCCCCGGGAACTAGCACAGATACGCAGTCTTTT. Protein product: CASSPAPGTSTDTQSF.

This clonotype is a singleton in its sample. A read error may explain this, as a much larger clone is one base away. The CDR3 DNA reads as TGCAGCTCGAGGACTAGCGGGAGGGGTGGAGGTACGCAGTATTTT. Its translation: CSSRTSGRGGGTQYF. This chain connects TRBV29-1 to TRBJ2-3; 15 bases are shared with TRBD2. Germline CDR1 SQVTM, CDR2 ANQGSEA. The junction had 11 bases not matched to a gene; V was cut back by 8 bases and J by 8 bases. This CDR3 comprises 15 residues.

This clonotype was recorded a few times. The chain has TRBV20-1 and TRBJ2-1; 9 bases are shared with TRBD1. CDR1 DFQATT and CDR2 SNEGSKA come from the germline V gene (reference sequence). The CDR3 is 13 residues long. Germline trimming cut 5 bases from V and 9 bases from J; bases unmatched to any gene: 8. The CDR3 sequence is CSALWDRAGEQFF. As DNA, the CDR3 is TGCAGTGCTCTGTGGGACAGGGCGGGTGAGCAGTTCTTC.

The chain is built from TRBV27 and TRBJ1-1, with D uncertain. The CDR3 loop spans 15 amino acids. The V and J ends lost 3 bases and 1 base respectively, with 12 bases between them. From germline, CDR1 is MNHEY and CDR2 SMNVEV (reference sequence). The CDR3 here is CASSFNRGRNTEAFF. DNA for the CDR3: TGTGCCAGCAGTTTTAACCGGGGTAGGAACACTGAAGCTTTCTTT.

This clonotype was counted only a few times. This sequence joins TRBV2 and TRBJ2-1; no reliable D call. V lost 6 bases and J lost 3, with 12 bases in between. The length of the CDR3 is 14 residues. Germline V gene lookup returns CDR1 SNHLY and CDR2 FYNNEI. Written as DNA, the CDR3 is TGTGCCAGCAGGGGTCCCCCCCGCTACAATGAGCAGTTCTTC. Amino acid sequence: CASRGPPRYNEQFF. Looking up the rest from reference TRBV2 and TRBJ2-1 gives the full variable domain: EPEVTQTPSHQVTQMGQEVILRCVPISNHLYFYWYRQILGQKVEFLVSFYNNEISEKSEIFDDQFSVERPDGSNFTLKIRSTKLEDSAMYFCASRGPPRYNEQFFGPGTRLTVL.

The V and J genes are TRBV7-8 and TRBJ2-6, with D unclear. Germline assignment: CDR1 SGHVS and CDR2 FQNEAQ. The ends were cut back, 8 bases at V and 0 bases at J, with 11 bases in the middle. The CDR3 has 15 amino acids. CDR3 in amino acids: CASDRPRSGANVLTF. In nucleotides, the CDR3 is TGTGCCAGCGACCGACCGCGCTCTGGGGCCAACGTCCTGACTTTC.

The V gene is TRBV2, the J gene TRBJ2-7, with D possibly being TRBD1 (6 bases). The germline CDR1 and CDR2 sequences are SNHLY and FYNNEI. CDR3 length equals 15 residues. Trimming took 8 bases from V and 1 from J, leaving 18 bases between them. The DNA for the CDR3 is TGTGCCAGCGTAAATCCGGGACAAGTTTCCTACGAGCAGTACTTC. This sequence encodes CASVNPGQVSYEQYF.

The chain employs TRBV7-6 and TRBJ2-7; TRBD1 is a possible D gene (6 bases). The germline V gene encodes CDR1 SGHVS and CDR2 FNYEAQ. The CDR3 runs to 17 residues. Deletions cut 3 bases from V and 0 bases from J, with 18 bases between. CDR3 nucleotides: TGTGCCAGCAGCTTTCAAACAGGGCTTCCCCTCTCCTACGAGCAGTACTTC. This translates into CASSFQTGLPLSYEQYF.

The CDR3 sequence: CASTARGVYGYTF. In DNA form, the CDR3 reads TGTGCCAGCACCGCGAGGGGTGTTTATGGCTACACCTTC. The V and J genes are TRBV28 and TRBJ1-2; TRBD1 might be the D (5 bases). This CDR3 region has 13 residues. V was clipped by 7 bases and J by 5 bases, with 14 bases between them. The germline CDR1 and CDR2 sequences are MDHEN and SYDVKM.

This chain joins TRBV5-1 and TRBJ2-7; perhaps TRBD1 as D (5 bases). V was clipped by 2 bases and J by 5 bases, with 14 bases between them. The CDR3 has 14 amino acids. Looked up from germline, CDR1 is SGHRS and CDR2 is YFSETQ. For the CDR3, the DNA is TGCGCCAGCAGCTTCGGGCAGGGCGTTGACGAGCAGTACTTC. Translated, it gives CASSFGQGVDEQYF.

The gene calls are TRBV5-1 and TRBJ1-6; D not resolved. Germline CDR1 reads SGHRS; CDR2 reads YFSETQ. This CDR3 contains 13 residues. The V end lost 4 bases, the J end lost 14 bases, and 16 bases lay between the germline ends. Here the CDR3 reads CASSQDLTEALHF. In DNA, the CDR3 is TGCGCCAGCAGCCAGGACCTTACCGAGGCCCTCCACTTT.

About this clonotype: Compared with germline, one end of the junction differs, possibly owing to a read error. The chain links TRBV27 to TRBJ2-1, with TRBD2 identical over 12 bases. The germline gives CDR1 MNHEY, CDR2 SMNVEV (reference sequence). The CDR3 has 14 residues. The CDR3 DNA reads as TGTGCCAGCAAACTAGCGGGAGGCTACAATGAGCAGTCCTTC. It yields the protein CASKLAGGYNEQSF.

This clonotype has only a few counts. The chain employs TRBV18 and TRBJ2-5; D is uncertain. This CDR3 is 15 amino acids long. From germline, CDR1 is KGHSH and CDR2 LQKENI. Between the trimmed V and J ends, which lost 0 bases and 11 bases, there was a span of 19 bases. CDR3 region: CASSPPGQSGNEQYF. Written as DNA, the CDR3 is TGTGCCAGCTCACCACCTGGGCAGTCCGGCAATGAGCAGTACTTC.

The chain carries TRBV2 and TRBJ2-7; 8 nucleotides agree with TRBD1. V lost 5 bases, J lost 3 bases, and 12 bases stayed unmatched. The CDR3 sequence is 16 residues long. CDR1 and CDR2 from the germline V gene are SNHLY and FYNNEI. This CDR3 is CASSPSGGQVIYEQYF. Written as DNA, the CDR3 is TGTGCCAGCAGTCCAAGTGGGGGACAGGTAATCTACGAGCAGTACTTC.

The chain uses TRBV24-1 and TRBJ2-3; 7 bases agree with TRBD1. The CDR3 runs to 14 residues. The ends lost 4 bases at V and 5 bases at J; junction bases unmatched: 5. CDR1 and CDR2 from the germline V gene are KGHDR and SFDVKD. This chain's CDR3 is CATSELRDRDTQYF. CDR3 nucleotide sequence: TGTGCCACCAGTGAGCTCCGGGACAGAGATACGCAGTATTTT.

With regard to this clonotype: One junction end does not reproduce the germline sequence, and a read error may be involved. The V gene is TRBV20-1, the J gene TRBJ2-1; 7 bases map to TRBD2. Germline values: CDR1 DFQATT, CDR2 SNEGSKA (reference sequence). The CDR3 is 15 residues long. CDR3 in DNA: TGCAGTGCGGGAGGGACTCCTCACTCCTACAATGAGCGGTTCTTC. Amino acids: CSAGGTPHSYNERFF.

This clonotype was counted a few times. This chain connects TRBV11-2 to TRBJ2-7; D possibly corresponds to TRBD1 (6 bases). CDR3 length: 14 residues. The V end was cut by 0 bases, the J end by 6 bases, with 12 bases between. CDR1 is SGHAT and CDR2 is FQNNGV in the germline V gene. The CDR3, as DNA: TGTGCCAGCAGCTTAGAAAATACAGGGCGCGAGCAGTACTTC. Amino acids: CASSLENTGREQYF.

This clonotype was counted a few times. This chain uses TRBV29-1 with TRBJ1-4; TRBD1 matches 7 bases. Germline CDR1 SQVTM, CDR2 ANQGSEA. V lost 5 bases, J lost 12 bases, and 9 bases stayed unmatched. This CDR3 is 12 amino acids long. The CDR3 loop is CSVRDSGTQLFF. In DNA form, the CDR3 reads TGCAGCGTTCGGGACAGTGGGACGCAACTGTTTTTT.

Only one count was recorded for this clonotype. The chain combines TRBV10-3 with TRBJ2-3; D perhaps matches TRBD1 (6 bases). Germline loops: CDR1 ENHRY, CDR2 SYGVKD. Trimming stripped 6 bases from V and 0 bases from J, with 10 bases between. This CDR3 comprises 14 residues. CDR3 DNA sequence: TGTGCCATCAGCGGCGGACAGAGCACAGATACGCAGTATTTT. This codes for CAISGGQSTDTQYF.

A few counts support this clonotype. V and J are TRBV10-3 and TRBJ2-2; possible D gene TRBD2, 6 bases. Germline CDR1 is ENHRY and CDR2 is SYGVKD. The CDR3 length is 12 residues. Trimming shortened V by 8 bases and J by 5 bases, and 9 bases separated the two germline ends. Here the CDR3 DNA reads TGTGCCATCCTCGGAGGGACCGGGGAGCTGTTTTTT. It is translated as CAILGGTGELFF.

For the CDR3, the DNA is TGTGCCAGCAGGAGTCCCCTGAGAGATACGCAGTATTTT. It specifies CASRSPLRDTQYF. The J gene is TRBJ2-3, the V gene TRBV27; D is unresolved. The germline V and J ends were trimmed by 6 bases and 5 bases, with 12 bases remaining between them. This CDR3 has 13 amino acids. Germline V CDR1 and CDR2: MNHEY, SMNVEV (reference sequence).

The CDR3 region has the DNA TGTGCCAGCAGCTTAATATCCGCCGGGCTCAATGAGCAGTTCTTC. Translated, it gives CASSLISAGLNEQFF. The chain joins TRBV11-2 to TRBJ2-1; no firm D call. CDR1 is SGHAT and CDR2 is FQNNGV in the germline V gene. Trimming removed 2 bases at V and 6 bases at J, with 14 bases between. The CDR3 loop spans 15 amino acids.

This clonotype has just a few counts. CDR3 nucleotide sequence: TGTGCCATCTCCCGGGGACAGAACACTGCGAACACCGGGGAGCTGTTTTTT. It specifies CAISRGQNTANTGELFF. The chain links TRBV10-3 to TRBJ2-2; TRBD1 matches 7 bases. The length of the CDR3 is 17 residues. V lost 8 bases, J lost 0 bases, and 12 bases stayed unmatched. CDR1 is ENHRY and CDR2 is SYGVKD in the germline V gene.

This clonotype was observed a few times. The V and J genes are TRBV13 and TRBJ1-2; D not certain. CDR3 size: 15 residues. In germline, CDR1 is PRHDT, CDR2 FYEKMQ (reference sequence). Trimming pared 5 bases from V and 2 bases from J, leaving 15 bases between. CDR3 DNA sequence: TGTGCCAGCAGCACCCGGACGGTTACGAACTATGGCTACACCTTC. This gives the protein CASSTRTVTNYGYTF.

This clonotype was seen a handful of times. V is TRBV11-2 and J is TRBJ1-6, with 8 bases fitting TRBD1. CDR1 and CDR2 from the germline V gene are SGHAT and FQNNGV. J was trimmed by 8 bases and V by 3 bases; bases with no gene match: 3. The CDR3 length is 14 residues. The CDR3 sequence: CASSFGQGDSPLHF. Here the CDR3 DNA reads TGTGCCAGCAGCTTCGGACAGGGCGATTCACCCCTCCACTTT.

V and J are TRBV29-1 and TRBJ2-3; 7 bases fit TRBD1. In germline, CDR1 is SQVTM, CDR2 ANQGSEA. The V and J ends lost 1 base and 6 bases, in that order; junction bases with no gene match: 4. The CDR3 is 13 amino acids. The CDR3 nucleotides are TGCAGCGTTGAAGGAAGACAGGGCGATACGCAGTATTTT. Translation: CSVEGRQGDTQYF.

V is TRBV12-3 or TRBV12-4 and J is TRBJ2-7; 9 nucleotides match TRBD2. The CDR3 contains 13 residues. Trimming cost V 6 bases and J 5 bases; bases outside gene matches: 5. The CDR3 loop reads CASRAGGTHEQYF. CDR3 in DNA: TGTGCCAGCAGGGCGGGAGGGACACACGAGCAGTACTTC.

This chain links TRBV2 with TRBJ2-5; D gene ambiguous. The V gene lost 6 bases and the J gene lost 5 bases, with 7 bases spanning the gap. There are 11 residues in the CDR3. CDR1 and CDR2 (germline): SNHLY, FYNNEI. The CDR3 is CASRGWETQYF. CDR3 nucleotide sequence: TGTGCCAGCAGAGGCTGGGAGACCCAGTACTTC.

The chain is built from TRBV4-1 and TRBJ2-1; 9 nucleotides align to TRBD1. CDR3 size: 17 residues. The V and J ends lost 4 bases and 7 bases, in that order; junction bases with no gene match: 14. Germline CDR1 is MGHRA and CDR2 is YSYEKL. The CDR3 region is CASSRLHGTGLGNEQFF. DNA for the CDR3: TGCGCCAGCAGCCGGCTCCACGGGACAGGGTTGGGGAATGAGCAGTTCTTC.

There are a few counts of this clonotype. The chain carries TRBV29-1 and TRBJ1-4; 9 bases line up with TRBD1. The CDR3 spans 11 residues. The V and J ends lost 2 bases and 14 bases, in that order; junction bases with no gene match: 3. Germline CDR1 reads SQVTM; CDR2 reads ANQGSEA. The CDR3 DNA is TGCAGCGTTGAAACAGGGGGCGACCTGTTTTTT. This codes for CSVETGGDLFF.

The chain joins TRBV20-1 to TRBJ2-3, with D maybe TRBD1 (5 bases). CDR1 is DFQATT, CDR2 SNEGSKA, per germline (reference sequence). The CDR3 is 13 amino acids. V was trimmed by 3 bases and J by 0 bases, leaving 7 bases between them. The CDR3 DNA reads as TGCAGTGCTAGGGACATTAGCACAGATACGCAGTATTTT. Translated, it gives CSARDISTDTQYF.